This is a list of T cell receptor beta chains from one sample in a study of cytomegalovirus exposure and HLA in healthy donors. The table came from immunoSEQ multiplex PCR; TCRdb's copy has only in-frame clones and leaves some out. The data hold under 200,000 clones, with 90% to 97% observed a single time. The sequencing input was PBMCs. All receptors come from a woman younger than 35 in good health and CMV-seronegative. CDR3s include the opening cysteine and the closing phenylalanine or tryptophan. Fields, in order: D gene, clone size, V gene, J gene, CDR3 protein, CDR3 DNA. D genes are given only for firm matches. Size values are once, few and many counts, or a class for expanded clones, and some rows have none.

d_gene: TRBD2
abundance: .
v_gene: TRBV6-5
j_gene: TRBJ2-7
CDR3aa: CASSYGLAPSYEQYF
CDR3nt: TGTGCCAGCAGTTACGGACTAGCTCCCTCCTACGAGCAGTACTTC

d_gene: .
abundance: .
v_gene: TRBV9
j_gene: TRBJ2-6
CDR3aa: CASSGTVGSGANVLTF
CDR3nt: TGTGCCAGCAGCGGGACAGTGGGATCTGGGGCCAACGTCCTGACTTTC

d_gene: .
abundance: once
v_gene: TRBV9
j_gene: TRBJ1-1
CDR3aa: CASSVGVRGSINAEAFF
CDR3nt: TGTGCCAGCAGCGTGGGGGTAAGGGGGTCGATCAACGCTGAAGCTTTCTTT

d_gene: TRBD1
abundance: .
v_gene: TRBV5-1
j_gene: TRBJ1-5
CDR3aa: CASSLDRGGQPQHF
CDR3nt: TGCGCCAGCAGCCTGGACAGGGGAGGTCAGCCCCAGCATTTT

d_gene: .
abundance: .
v_gene: TRBV7-9
j_gene: TRBJ2-7
CDR3aa: CASSPLEQYF
CDR3nt: TGTGCCAGCTCCCCCCTGGAGCAGTACTTC

d_gene: .
abundance: .
v_gene: TRBV25-1
j_gene: TRBJ2-1
CDR3aa: CASSEYRAEQFF
CDR3nt: TGTGCCAGCAGTGAATATAGAGCGGAGCAGTTCTTC

d_gene: .
abundance: .
v_gene: TRBV27
j_gene: TRBJ1-5
CDR3aa: CASKTGNQPQHF
CDR3nt: TGTGCCAGCAAGACAGGCAATCAGCCCCAGCATTTT

d_gene: TRBD2
abundance: .
v_gene: TRBV30
j_gene: TRBJ2-3
CDR3aa: CAWSVGGGGTDTQYF
CDR3nt: TGTGCCTGGAGTGTAGGCGGGGGGGGCACAGATACGCAGTATTTT

d_gene: .
abundance: .
v_gene: TRBV30
j_gene: TRBJ1-1
CDR3aa: CAWTRGHITDAFF
CDR3nt: TGTGCCTGGACCCGGGGACACATAACTGACGCTTTCTTT

d_gene: .
abundance: .
v_gene: TRBV9
j_gene: TRBJ2-1
CDR3aa: CASSSSANEQFF
CDR3nt: TGTGCCAGCAGTTCTAGCGCCAATGAGCAGTTCTTC

d_gene: TRBD1
abundance: .
v_gene: TRBV6-5
j_gene: TRBJ2-5
CDR3aa: CASSFADRGRETQYF
CDR3nt: TGTGCCAGCAGTTTCGCGGACAGGGGTCGAGAGACCCAGTACTTC